This T cell receptor beta chain was recovered during a study of T cell repertoires in cytomegalovirus infection. About the study: The study used recently identified HLA-C-restricted and well-studied HLA-B-restricted CMV epitopes.

About this clonotype itself: Its antigen is as yet unknown.

TCRdb used MiXCR to reprocess the reads, holding one entry per CDR3 protein. This table holds more than 300,000 distinct CDR3 sequences, just under 35% found once. This CDR3 spans 15 amino acids. Looked up from germline, CDR1 is MNHEY and CDR2 is SVGEGT. V lost 0 bases and J 8 bases, leaving 14 bases between the germline ends. The sample in question was cultured PBMCs, obtained from culture after CMV antigen stimulation. The sequence was obtained from a human donor in good health (CMV status not recorded). Some clones in this sample may be carry-over from other donors' samples. The chain combines TRBV6-2 or TRBV6-3 with TRBJ2-4; D is undetermined. CDR3 protein: CASSYSKQATDIQYF. DNA for the CDR3: TGTGCCAGCAGTTACTCGAAGCAGGCGACGGACATTCAGTACTTC.